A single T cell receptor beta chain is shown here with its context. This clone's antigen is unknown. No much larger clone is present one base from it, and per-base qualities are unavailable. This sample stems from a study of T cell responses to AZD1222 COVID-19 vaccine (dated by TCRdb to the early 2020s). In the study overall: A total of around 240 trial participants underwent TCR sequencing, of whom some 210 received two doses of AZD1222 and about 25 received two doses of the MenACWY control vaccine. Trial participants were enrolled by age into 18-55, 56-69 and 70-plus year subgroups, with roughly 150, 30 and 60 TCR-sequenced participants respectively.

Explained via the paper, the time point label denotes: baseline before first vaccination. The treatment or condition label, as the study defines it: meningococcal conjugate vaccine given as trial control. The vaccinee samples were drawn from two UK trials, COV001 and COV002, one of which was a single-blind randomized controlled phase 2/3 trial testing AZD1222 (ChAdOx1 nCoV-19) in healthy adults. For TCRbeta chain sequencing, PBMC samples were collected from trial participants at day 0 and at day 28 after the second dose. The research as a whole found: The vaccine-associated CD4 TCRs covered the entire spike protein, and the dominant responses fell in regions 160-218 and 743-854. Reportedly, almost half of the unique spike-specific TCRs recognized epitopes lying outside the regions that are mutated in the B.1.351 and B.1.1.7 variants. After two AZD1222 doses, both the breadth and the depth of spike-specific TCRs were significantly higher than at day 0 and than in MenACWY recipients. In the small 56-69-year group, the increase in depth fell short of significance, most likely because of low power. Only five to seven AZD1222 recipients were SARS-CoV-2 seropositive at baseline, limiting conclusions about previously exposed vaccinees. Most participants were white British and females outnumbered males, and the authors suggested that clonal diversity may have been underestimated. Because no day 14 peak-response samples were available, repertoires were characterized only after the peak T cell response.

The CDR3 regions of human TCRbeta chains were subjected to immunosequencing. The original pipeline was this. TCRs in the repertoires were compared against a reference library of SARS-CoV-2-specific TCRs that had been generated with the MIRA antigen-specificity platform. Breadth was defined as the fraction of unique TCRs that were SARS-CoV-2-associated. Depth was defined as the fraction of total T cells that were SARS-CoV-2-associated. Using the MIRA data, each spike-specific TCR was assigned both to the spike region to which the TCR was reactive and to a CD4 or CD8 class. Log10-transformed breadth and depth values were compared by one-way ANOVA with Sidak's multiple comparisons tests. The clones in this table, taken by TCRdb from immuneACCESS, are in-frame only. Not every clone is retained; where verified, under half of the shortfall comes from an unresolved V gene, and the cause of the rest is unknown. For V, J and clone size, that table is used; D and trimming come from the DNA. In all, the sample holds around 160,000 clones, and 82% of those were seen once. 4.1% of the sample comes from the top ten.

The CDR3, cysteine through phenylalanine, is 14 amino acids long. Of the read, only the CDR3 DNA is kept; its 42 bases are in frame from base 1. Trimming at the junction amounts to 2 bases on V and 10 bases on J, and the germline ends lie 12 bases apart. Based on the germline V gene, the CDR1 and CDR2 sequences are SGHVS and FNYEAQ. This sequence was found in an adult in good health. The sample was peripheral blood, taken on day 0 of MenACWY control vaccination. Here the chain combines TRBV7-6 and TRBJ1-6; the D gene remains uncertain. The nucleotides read TGTGCCAGCAGCTTATTTTCGTCTGACTCACCCCTCCACTTT. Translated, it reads CASSLFSSDSPLHF.